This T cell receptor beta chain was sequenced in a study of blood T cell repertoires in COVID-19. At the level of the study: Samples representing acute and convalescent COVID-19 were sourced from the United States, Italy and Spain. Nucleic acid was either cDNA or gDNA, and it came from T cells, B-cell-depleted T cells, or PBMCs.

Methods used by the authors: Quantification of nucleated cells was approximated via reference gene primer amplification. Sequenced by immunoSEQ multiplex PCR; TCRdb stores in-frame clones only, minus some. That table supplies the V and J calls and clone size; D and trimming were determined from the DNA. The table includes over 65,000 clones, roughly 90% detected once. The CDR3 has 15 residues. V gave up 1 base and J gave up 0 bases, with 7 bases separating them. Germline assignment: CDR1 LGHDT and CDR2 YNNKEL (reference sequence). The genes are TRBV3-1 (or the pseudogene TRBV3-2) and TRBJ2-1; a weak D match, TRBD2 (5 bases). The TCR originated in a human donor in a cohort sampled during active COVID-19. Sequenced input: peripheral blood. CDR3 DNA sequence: TGTGCCAGCAGCCAAGGACTACCCTCCTACAATGAGCAGTTCTTC. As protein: CASSQGLPSYNEQFF.